This record looks at one T cell receptor beta chain sequence and its context. What it recognizes is unknown. The sample belongs to a study of cytotoxic CD8 clonotypes in ibrutinib-treated CLL. Libraries were prepared by immunoSEQ multiplex PCR; TCRdb keeps only in-frame clonotypes and omits some of them. Of about 45,000 clones listed, about 69% are singletons. Study-wide results and limits: Private clonotypes, not public ones, expanded at ibrutinib response.

This clonotype originated in a human donor with chronic lymphocytic leukemia. The material sequenced was PBMCs, taken after 24 months of ibrutinib treatment.

CDR3 sequence reads: CASREQGTSTDTQYF. In DNA form, the CDR3 reads TGTGCCAGCAGGGAACAGGGGACTAGCACAGATACGCAGTATTTT. This chain connects TRBV28 to TRBJ2-3, with a possible D match to TRBD1 (7 bases). V lost 6 bases and J 0 bases, leaving 13 bases between the germline ends. The CDR3 loop spans 15 amino acids. Germline V lookup: CDR1 MDHEN, CDR2 SYDVKM. Full variable domain (remainder filled in from reference TRBV28 and TRBJ2-3): DVKVTQSSRYLVKRTGEKVFLECVQDMDHENMFWYRQDPGLGLRLIYFSYDVKMKEKGDIPEGYSVSREKKERFSLILESASTNQTSMYLCASREQGTSTDTQYFGPGTRLTVL.